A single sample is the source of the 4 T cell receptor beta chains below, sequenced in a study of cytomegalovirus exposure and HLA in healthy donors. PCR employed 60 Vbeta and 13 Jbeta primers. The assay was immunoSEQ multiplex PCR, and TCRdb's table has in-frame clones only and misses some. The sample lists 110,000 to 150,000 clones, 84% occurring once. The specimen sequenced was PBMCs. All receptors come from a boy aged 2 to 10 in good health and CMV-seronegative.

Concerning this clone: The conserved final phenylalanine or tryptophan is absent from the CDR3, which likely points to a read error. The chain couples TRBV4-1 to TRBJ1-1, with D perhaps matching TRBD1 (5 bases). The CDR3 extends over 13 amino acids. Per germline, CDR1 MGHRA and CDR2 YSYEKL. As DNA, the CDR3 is TGTGCCAGCAGTCTGGCGGGGGACACTGAAGCTTTCCTT. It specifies CASSLAGDTEAFL.

Here the CDR3 reads CASSLSGAGELFF. For the CDR3, the DNA is TGTGCCAGCAGCTTATCAGGGGCCGGGGAGCTGTTTTTT. The chain has TRBV7-3 and TRBJ2-2, with a possible D match to TRBD1 (6 bases). Trimming took off 2 bases at V and 6 bases at J, with 7 bases between the two ends. The germline CDR1 and CDR2 sequences are SGHTA and FQGTGA. CDR3 length: 13 amino acids.

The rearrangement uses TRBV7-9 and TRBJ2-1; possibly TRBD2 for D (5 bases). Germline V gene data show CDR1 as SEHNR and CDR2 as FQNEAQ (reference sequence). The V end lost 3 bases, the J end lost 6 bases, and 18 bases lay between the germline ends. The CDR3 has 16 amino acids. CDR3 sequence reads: CASSFRSTTPRNEQFF. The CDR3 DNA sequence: TGTGCCAGCAGCTTTCGGTCGACTACCCCCCGCAATGAGCAGTTCTTC. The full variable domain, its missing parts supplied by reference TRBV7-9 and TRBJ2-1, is DTGVSQNPRHKITKRGQNVTFRCDPISEHNRLYWYRQTLGQGPEFLTYFQNEAQLEKSRLLSDRFSAERPKGSFSTLEIQRTEQGDSAMYLCASSFRSTTPRNEQFFGPGTRLTVL.

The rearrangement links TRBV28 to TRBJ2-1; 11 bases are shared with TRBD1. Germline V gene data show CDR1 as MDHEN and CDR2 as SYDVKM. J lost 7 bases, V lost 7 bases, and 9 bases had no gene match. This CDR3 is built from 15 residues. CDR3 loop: CASTGTGGSGNEQFF. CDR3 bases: TGTGCCAGCACCGGGACAGGGGGTTCAGGTAATGAGCAGTTCTTC.